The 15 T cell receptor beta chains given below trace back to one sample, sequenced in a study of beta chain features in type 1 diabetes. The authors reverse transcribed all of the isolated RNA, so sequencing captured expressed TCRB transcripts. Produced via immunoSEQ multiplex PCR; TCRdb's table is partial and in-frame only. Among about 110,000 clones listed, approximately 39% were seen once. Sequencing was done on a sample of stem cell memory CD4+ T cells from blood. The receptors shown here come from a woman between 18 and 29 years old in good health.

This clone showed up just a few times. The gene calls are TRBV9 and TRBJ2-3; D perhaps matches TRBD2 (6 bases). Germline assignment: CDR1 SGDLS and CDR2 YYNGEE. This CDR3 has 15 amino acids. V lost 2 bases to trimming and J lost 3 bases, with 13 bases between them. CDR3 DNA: TGTGCCAGCAGCGTCCGGGGGAGTGGTACAGATACGCAGTATTTT. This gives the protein CASSVRGSGTDTQYF.

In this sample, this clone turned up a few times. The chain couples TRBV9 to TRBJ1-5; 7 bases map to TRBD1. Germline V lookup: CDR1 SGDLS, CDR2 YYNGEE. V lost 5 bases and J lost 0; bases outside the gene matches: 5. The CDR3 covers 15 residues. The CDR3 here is CASSPGGHSNQPQHF. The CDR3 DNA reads TGTGCCAGCAGTCCAGGGGGACATAGCAATCAGCCCCAGCATTTT.

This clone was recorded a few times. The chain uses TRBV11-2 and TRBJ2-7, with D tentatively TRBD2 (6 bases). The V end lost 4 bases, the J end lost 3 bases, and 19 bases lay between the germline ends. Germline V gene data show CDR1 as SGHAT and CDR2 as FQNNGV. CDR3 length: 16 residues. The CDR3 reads CASSSNRLGRIYEQYF. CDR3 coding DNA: TGTGCCAGCAGCTCGAATCGACTAGGGCGTATCTACGAGCAGTACTTC.

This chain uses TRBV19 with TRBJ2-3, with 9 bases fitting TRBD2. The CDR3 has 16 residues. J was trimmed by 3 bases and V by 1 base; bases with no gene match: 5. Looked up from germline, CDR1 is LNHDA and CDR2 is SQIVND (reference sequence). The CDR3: CASSIGAGGPTDTQYF. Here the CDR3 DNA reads TGTGCCAGTAGTATAGGGGCGGGAGGGCCAACAGATACGCAGTATTTT.

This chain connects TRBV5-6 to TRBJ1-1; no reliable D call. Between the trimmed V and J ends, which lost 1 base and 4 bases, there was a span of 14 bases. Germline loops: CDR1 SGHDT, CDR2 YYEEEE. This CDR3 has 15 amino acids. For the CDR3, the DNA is TGTGCCAGCAGCTTGCTGGGAGCTGTGGTCACTGAAGCTTTCTTT. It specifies CASSLLGAVVTEAFF.

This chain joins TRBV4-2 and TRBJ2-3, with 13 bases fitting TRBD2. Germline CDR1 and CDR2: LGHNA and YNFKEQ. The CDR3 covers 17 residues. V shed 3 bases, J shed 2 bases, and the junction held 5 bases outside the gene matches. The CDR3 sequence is CASSHQLAGGITDTQYF. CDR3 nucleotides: TGTGCCAGCAGCCATCAACTAGCGGGAGGGATCACAGATACGCAGTATTTT.

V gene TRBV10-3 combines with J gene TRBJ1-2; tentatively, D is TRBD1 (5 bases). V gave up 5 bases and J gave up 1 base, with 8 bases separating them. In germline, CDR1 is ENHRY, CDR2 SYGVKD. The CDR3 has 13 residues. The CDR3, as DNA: TGTGCCATCAGTCAGGGCAGTAACTATGGCTACACCTTC. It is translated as CAISQGSNYGYTF.

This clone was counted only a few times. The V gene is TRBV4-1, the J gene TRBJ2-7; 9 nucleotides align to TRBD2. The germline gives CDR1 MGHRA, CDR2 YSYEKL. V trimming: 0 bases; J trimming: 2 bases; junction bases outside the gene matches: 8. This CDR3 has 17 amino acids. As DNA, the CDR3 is TGCGCCAGCAGCCAAGATCTCGGTCTAGCGGGGACCTACGAGCAGTACTTC. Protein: CASSQDLGLAGTYEQYF.

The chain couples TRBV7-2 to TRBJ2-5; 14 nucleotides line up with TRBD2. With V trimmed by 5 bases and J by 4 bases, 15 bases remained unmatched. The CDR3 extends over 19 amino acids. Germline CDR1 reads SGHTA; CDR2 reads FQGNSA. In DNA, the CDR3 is TGTGCCAGCAGCCCGCTGTGGCGACTAGCGGGAGGGCCTCGAGAGACCCAGTACTTC. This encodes CASSPLWRLAGGPRETQYF.

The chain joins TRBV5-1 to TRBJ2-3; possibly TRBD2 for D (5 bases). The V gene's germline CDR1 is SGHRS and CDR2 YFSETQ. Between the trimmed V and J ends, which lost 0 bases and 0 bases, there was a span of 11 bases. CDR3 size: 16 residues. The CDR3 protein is CASSLGRQSSTDTQYF. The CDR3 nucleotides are TGCGCCAGCAGCTTGGGGAGGCAGTCAAGCACAGATACGCAGTATTTT.

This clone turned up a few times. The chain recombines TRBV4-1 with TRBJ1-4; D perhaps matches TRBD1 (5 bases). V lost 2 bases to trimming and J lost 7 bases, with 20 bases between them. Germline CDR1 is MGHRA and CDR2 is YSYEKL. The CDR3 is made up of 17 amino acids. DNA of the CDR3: TGCGCCAGCAGCCAAAATGGCAAGGGGCGCGTCGGTGAAAAACTGTTTTTT. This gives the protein CASSQNGKGRVGEKLFF.

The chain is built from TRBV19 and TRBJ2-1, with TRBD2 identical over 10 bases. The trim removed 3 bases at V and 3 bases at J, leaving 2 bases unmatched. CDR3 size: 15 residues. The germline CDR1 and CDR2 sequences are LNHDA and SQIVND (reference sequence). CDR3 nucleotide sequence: TGTGCCAGTAGTATTAGCGGGAGGAACTACAATGAGCAGTTCTTC. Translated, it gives CASSISGRNYNEQFF.

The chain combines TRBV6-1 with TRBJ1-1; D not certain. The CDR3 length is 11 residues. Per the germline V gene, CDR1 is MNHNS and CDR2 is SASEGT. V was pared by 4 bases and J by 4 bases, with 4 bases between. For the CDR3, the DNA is TGTGCCAGCAGTGGAGGCACTGAAGCTTTCTTT. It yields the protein CASSGGTEAFF.

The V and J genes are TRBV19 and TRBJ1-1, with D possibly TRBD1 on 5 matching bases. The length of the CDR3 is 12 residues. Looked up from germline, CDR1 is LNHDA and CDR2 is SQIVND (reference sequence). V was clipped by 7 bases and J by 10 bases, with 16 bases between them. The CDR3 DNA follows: TGTGCCAGTAATCCTAGGCAGGGAAGAGCTTTCTTT. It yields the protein CASNPRQGRAFF.

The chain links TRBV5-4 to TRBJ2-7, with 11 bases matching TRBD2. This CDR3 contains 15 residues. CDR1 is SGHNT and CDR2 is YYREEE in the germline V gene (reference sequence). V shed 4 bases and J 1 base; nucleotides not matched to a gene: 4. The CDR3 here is CASSPGLAVSYEQYF. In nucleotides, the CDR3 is TGTGCCAGCAGCCCGGGACTAGCGGTTTCCTACGAGCAGTACTTC. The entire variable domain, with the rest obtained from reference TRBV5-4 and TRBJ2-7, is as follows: ETGVTQSPTHLIKTRGQQVTLRCSSQSGHNTVSWYQQALGQGPQFIFQYYREEENGRGNFPPRFSGLQFPNYSSELNVNALELDDSALYLCASSPGLAVSYEQYFGPGTRLTVT.